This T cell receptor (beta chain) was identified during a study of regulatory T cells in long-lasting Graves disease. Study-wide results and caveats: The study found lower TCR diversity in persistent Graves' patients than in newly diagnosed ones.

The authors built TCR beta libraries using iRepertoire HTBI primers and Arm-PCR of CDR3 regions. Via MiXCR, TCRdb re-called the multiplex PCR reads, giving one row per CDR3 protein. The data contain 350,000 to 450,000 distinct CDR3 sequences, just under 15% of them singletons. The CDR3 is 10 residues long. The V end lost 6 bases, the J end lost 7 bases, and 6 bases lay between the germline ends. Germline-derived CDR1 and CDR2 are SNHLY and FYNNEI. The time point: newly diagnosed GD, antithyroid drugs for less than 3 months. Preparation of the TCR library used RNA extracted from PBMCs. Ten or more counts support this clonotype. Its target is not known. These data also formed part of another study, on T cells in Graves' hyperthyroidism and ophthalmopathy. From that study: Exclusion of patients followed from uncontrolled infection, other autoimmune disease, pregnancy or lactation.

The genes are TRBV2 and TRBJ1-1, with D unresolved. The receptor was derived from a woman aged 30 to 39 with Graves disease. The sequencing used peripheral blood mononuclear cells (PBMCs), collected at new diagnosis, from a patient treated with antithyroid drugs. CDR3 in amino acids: CASSYGEAFF. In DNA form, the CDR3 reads TGTGCCAGCAGCTACGGTGAAGCTTTCTTT.